Following are 4 T cell receptor beta chains from one sample sequenced in a study of cytomegalovirus exposure and HLA in healthy donors. A multiplex PCR was run with 60 Vbeta primers and 13 Jbeta primers. Produced via immunoSEQ multiplex PCR; TCRdb's table is partial and in-frame only. The data hold 150,000 to 200,000 clones, with approximately 85% observed a single time. Sequenced: PBMCs. These receptors came from a young man in good health and CMV-seropositive.

The CDR3 coding sequence is TGTGCCAGCAGCTCGCGGACAGGAGGTTCCTACGAGCAGTACTTC. It yields the protein CASSSRTGGSYEQYF. V gene TRBV7-8 combines with J gene TRBJ2-5, with 7 bases that match TRBD1. The closer fit of TRBJ2-7 to the DNA end suggests the J call may be wrong. This CDR3 is 15 amino acids long. The germline gives CDR1 SGHVS, CDR2 FQNEAQ.

J is TRBJ1-6 and V is TRBV21-1. TRBV21-1 is recorded as a pseudogene. This CDR3 is 16 amino acids long. CDR3 sequence: CASSTGDGNYNSPLHF. The DNA of the CDR3 is TGTGCCAGCAGCACGGGGGACGGAAACTATAATTCACCCCTCCACTTT.

This clone was recorded a few times. V usage is TRBV30 and J usage is TRBJ1-6; 7 bases are shared with TRBD1. There are 15 residues in the CDR3. Per germline, CDR1 GTSNPN and CDR2 SVGIG (reference sequence). Trimming took 4 bases from V and 0 from J; bases not matched to a gene: 3. CDR3 bases: TGTGCCTGGAAGACAGGGAGCTCCTATAATTCACCCCTCCACTTT. It yields the protein CAWKTGSSYNSPLHF.

V and J are TRBV13 and TRBJ1-4, with 10 positions matching TRBD1. The CDR3 runs 16 residues. Germline V gene sequence: CDR1 PRHDT, CDR2 FYEKMQ (reference sequence). Trimming took 6 bases from V and 5 from J; bases not matched to a gene: 9. CDR3 sequence reads: CASSRTGDRGNEKLFF. CDR3 DNA sequence: TGTGCCAGCAGTCGTACGGGGGACAGGGGCAATGAAAAACTGTTTTTT.